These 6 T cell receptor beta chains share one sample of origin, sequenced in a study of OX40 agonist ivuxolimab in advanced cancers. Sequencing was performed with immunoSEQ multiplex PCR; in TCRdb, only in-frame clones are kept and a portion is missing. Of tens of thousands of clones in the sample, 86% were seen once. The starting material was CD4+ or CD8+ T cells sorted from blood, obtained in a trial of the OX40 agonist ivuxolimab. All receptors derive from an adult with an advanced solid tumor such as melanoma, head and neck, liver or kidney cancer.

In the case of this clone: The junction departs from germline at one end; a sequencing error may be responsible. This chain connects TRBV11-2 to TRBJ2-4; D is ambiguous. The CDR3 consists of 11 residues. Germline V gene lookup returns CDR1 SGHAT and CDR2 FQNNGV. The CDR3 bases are TGTGCCAGCAGCAGATACACATTACCCTTTTTC. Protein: CASSRYTLPFF.

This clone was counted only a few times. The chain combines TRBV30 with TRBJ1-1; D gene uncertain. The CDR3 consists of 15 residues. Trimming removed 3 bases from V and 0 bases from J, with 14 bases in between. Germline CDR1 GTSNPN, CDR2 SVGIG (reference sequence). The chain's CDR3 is CAWSPQRVVNTEAFF. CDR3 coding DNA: TGTGCCTGGAGCCCCCAAAGAGTAGTGAACACTGAAGCTTTCTTT.

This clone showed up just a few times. The CDR3: CASSQRASGRWNEQFF. Here the CDR3 DNA reads TGTGCCAGCAGCCAGAGGGCTAGCGGGAGATGGAATGAGCAGTTCTTC. V and J are TRBV14 and TRBJ2-1, with 10 bases identical to TRBD2. With 3 bases clipped from V and 7 bases from J, the junction kept 9 bases outside the gene matches. The germline V gene encodes CDR1 SGHDN and CDR2 FVKESK. This CDR3 spans 16 amino acids.

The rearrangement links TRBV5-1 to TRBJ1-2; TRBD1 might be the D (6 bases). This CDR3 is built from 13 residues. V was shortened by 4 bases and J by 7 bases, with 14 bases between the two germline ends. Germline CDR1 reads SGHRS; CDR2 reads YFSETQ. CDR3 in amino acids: CASSVQGDGGYTF. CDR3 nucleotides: TGCGCCAGCAGCGTACAGGGTGATGGTGGCTACACCTTC.

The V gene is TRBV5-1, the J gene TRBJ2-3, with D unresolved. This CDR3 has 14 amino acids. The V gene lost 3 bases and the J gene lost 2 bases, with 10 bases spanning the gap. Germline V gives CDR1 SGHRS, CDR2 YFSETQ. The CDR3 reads CASSSQLNTDTQYF. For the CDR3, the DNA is TGCGCCAGCAGCTCCCAGTTGAACACAGATACGCAGTATTTT.

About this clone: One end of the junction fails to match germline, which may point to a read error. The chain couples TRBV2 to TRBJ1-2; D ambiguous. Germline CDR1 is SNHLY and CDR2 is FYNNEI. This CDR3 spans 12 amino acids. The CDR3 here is CASREGPRIYTF. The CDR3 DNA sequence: TGTGCCAGCAGGGAAGGGCCGAGAATCTACACCTTC.